Below are 27 T cell receptor beta chains sequenced from a single sample in a study of tumor and adjacent non-tumor tissue in lung cancer. RNA was extracted from bulk tissue without any cell sorting. The normal lung tissue was taken more than 3 cm from the tumor edge. The library came from three nested PCR rounds adapted from ARM-PCR protocols. In TCRdb, the multiplex PCR reads were re-called with MiXCR into one record per CDR3 protein. The profile shows 85,000 or so distinct CDR3 sequences, approximately 73% of them singletons. The sample taken for sequencing was distant non-tumor lung tissue. The receptors here all came from a woman aged 45-59 years with non-small cell lung cancer.

In regard to this clonotype: Lacking the conserved final phenylalanine or tryptophan, this CDR3 likely reflects a read error. This chain joins TRBV6-6 and TRBJ2-7; D gene ambiguous. This CDR3 spans 12 amino acids. Germline V lookup: CDR1 MNHNY, CDR2 SVGAGI (reference sequence). V gave up 9 bases and J gave up 4 bases, with 13 bases separating them. DNA for the CDR3: TGTGCCAGTGGACGTCGATTTTACGAGCAGTACTCC. Amino acids: CASGRRFYEQYS.

The chain links TRBV9 to TRBJ2-1; tentative D call: TRBD1 (6 bases). Germline-derived CDR1 and CDR2 are SGDLS and YYNGEE. The CDR3 covers 15 residues. Trimming removed 8 bases at V and 5 bases at J, with 20 bases between. CDR3 region: CARSPLGDTHNEQFF. The CDR3 DNA reads TGTGCCAGGAGCCCACTAGGGGACACGCACAATGAGCAGTTCTTC.

This clonotype was seen ten or more times. The chain couples TRBV6-1 to TRBJ2-1; 8 nucleotides line up with TRBD2. Per the germline V gene, CDR1 is MNHNS and CDR2 is SASEGT. The CDR3 consists of 16 residues. V trimming: 6 bases; J trimming: 5 bases; junction bases outside the gene matches: 12. The CDR3 spells CASRTPGLEQNNEQFF. The CDR3 nucleotides are TGTGCCAGCAGAACCCCGGGACTAGAGCAAAACAATGAGCAGTTCTTC.

DNA of the CDR3: TGCAGGGCCGAGGGGTCCAAGGGGGGGACCCAGTACTTC. Translating it yields CRAEGSKGGTQYF. The chain recombines TRBV29-1 with TRBJ2-5; perhaps D is TRBD1 or TRBD2 (6 bases each). CDR1 is SQVTM and CDR2 is ANQGSEA in the germline V gene. The CDR3 runs to 13 residues.

This clonotype was counted a few times. Since a much larger clone is just one base distant, this may be a read error. This chain joins TRBV30 and TRBJ2-2; the D is unclear. Germline V lookup: CDR1 GTSNPN, CDR2 SVGIG (reference sequence). V shed 0 bases and J shed 3 bases, with 11 bases lying between them. This CDR3 comprises 15 residues. The CDR3, as DNA: TGTGCCTGGAGTGTAACGAACACTCACACCGGGGAGCTGTTTTTT. Translated: CAWSVTNTHTGELFF.

With regard to this clonotype: In this CDR3 the conserved last residue, phenylalanine or tryptophan, is missing, so a read error is likely. Because the CDR3's place on the DNA is in doubt, the DNA is left out and the CDR3 is given as listed by TCRdb. J is TRBJ2-1 and V is TRBV5-8. The CDR3 is 12 amino acids long, termini counted. Looked up from germline, CDR1 is SGHTS and CDR2 is YDEGEE. The CDR3 region is CASSLDLYPEFL.

The rearrangement joins TRBV11-2 to TRBJ2-2, with 9 bases fitting TRBD2. The CDR3 covers 16 residues. V dropped 2 bases and J dropped 10; count of bases not matched to a gene: 11. Germline values: CDR1 SGHAT, CDR2 FQNNGV. The CDR3 spells CASSLSGVAGAAELFF. The CDR3 region has the DNA TGTGCCAGCAGCTTAAGTGGGGTAGCGGGAGCCGCGGAGCTGTTTTTT. Complete variable domain (other parts from reference TRBV11-2 and TRBJ2-2): EAGVAQSPRYKIIEKRQSVAFWCNPISGHATLYWYQQILGQGPKLLIQFQNNGVVDDSQLPKDRFSAERLKGVDSTLKIQPAKLEDSAVYLCASSLSGVAGAAELFFGEGSRLTVL.

Details on this clonotype: This may be a read error: a much more frequent sequence differs by one nucleotide. CDR3 nucleotides: TGTGCCAGCAGTTTAAGAGGGGGCGCGTTTTGGGCTTTCTTT. It specifies CASSLRGGAFWAFF. This chain links TRBV12-3 or TRBV12-4 with TRBJ1-1, with 7 bases aligning to TRBD1. Losses at the gene ends were 2 bases for V and 11 bases for J; bases not matched to a gene: 11. This CDR3 region has 14 residues.

As for this clonotype: A much larger clone lies one base from this, so it may be a read error. The CDR3 carries no conserved terminal phenylalanine or tryptophan, so it likely arises from a read error. The genes are TRBV6-5 and TRBJ1-1, with D unclear. With 0 bases removed from V and 1 base from J, the gap between germline ends came to 6 bases. The CDR3 is made up of 14 amino acids. The germline V gene encodes CDR1 MNHEY and CDR2 SVGAGI. The CDR3 reads CASSYSHGNTEAFL. DNA of the CDR3: TGTGCCAGCAGTTACTCTCACGGGAACACTGAAGCTTTCCTT.

In regard to this clonotype: Sequence at one end of the junction differs from germline and may be a read error. The chain carries TRBV29-1 and TRBJ1-1, with D maybe TRBD1 (5 bases). Germline CDR1 and CDR2: SQVTM and ANQGSEA. The CDR3 has 16 amino acids. The CDR3 reads CRVEGTPTTLDAEAFF. In DNA form, the CDR3 reads TGCAGAGTTGAAGGGACCCCAACCACTTTAGACGCTGAAGCTTTCTTT.

The table lists this clonotype with a few counts. V and J are TRBV6-5 and TRBJ2-3; no firm D call. Per germline, CDR1 MNHEY and CDR2 SVGAGI. This CDR3 spans 14 amino acids. Trimming pared 3 bases from V and 8 bases from J, leaving 15 bases between. In DNA, the CDR3 is TGTGCCAGCAGTTATTCGAGAATGCCAGGTACGCAGTATTTT. It translates to CASSYSRMPGTQYF.

V is TRBV11-2 and J is TRBJ2-7; D is uncertain. From germline, CDR1 is SGHAT and CDR2 FQNNGV. Trimming pared 0 bases from V and 4 bases from J, leaving 16 bases between. The CDR3 length is 16 residues. The chain's CDR3 is CASSLDPASSGYEQYF. The DNA for the CDR3 is TGTGCCAGCAGCTTAGACCCCGCTAGTAGTGGTTACGAGCAGTACTTC.

Details on this clonotype: The conserved phenylalanine or tryptophan is not found at the CDR3 terminus, so this likely reflects a read error. The DNA of the CDR3 is TGTGCCAACACACAGGGACGGGCAAACATCGGGGAGCTGTTTCTT. Its protein is CANTQGRANIGELFL. The chain uses TRBV6-6 and TRBJ2-2; D might be TRBD1 (6 bases). Germline-derived CDR1 and CDR2 are MNHNY and SVGAGI (reference sequence). The CDR3 sequence is 15 residues long.

Worth noting for this clonotype: A much larger clone differs from this one at a single base, so this may be a read error. The chain couples TRBV20-1 to TRBJ1-1; D is uncertain. V gave up 5 bases and J gave up 4 bases, with 14 bases separating them. This CDR3 contains 13 residues. Per germline, CDR1 DFQATT and CDR2 SNEGSKA (reference sequence). In nucleotides, the CDR3 is TGCAGTGCTTTCTTATTCAGTAGCACTGAAGCTTTCTTT. This translates into CSAFLFSSTEAFF.

A remark on this clonotype: Relative to the germline gene, one junction end is altered; a read error may explain this. The chain combines TRBV6-2 or TRBV6-3 with TRBJ2-3; 10 nucleotides match TRBD2. This CDR3 region has 14 residues. The germline gives CDR1 MNHEY, CDR2 SVGEGT. DNA of the CDR3: TGTGCCAGCAGTGGACTAGCGGCAATAGATACGCGGTATTTT. Amino acids: CASSGLAAIDTRYF.

The chain carries TRBV4-1 and TRBJ2-7; TRBD1 is a possible D gene (7 bases). This CDR3 has 14 amino acids. Looked up from germline, CDR1 is MGHRA and CDR2 is YSYEKL. The germline V and J ends were trimmed by 10 bases and 3 bases, with 19 bases remaining between them. The CDR3 DNA is TGCGCCAACAACCAGCAGGGGGGCGGCTACGAGCAGTACTTC. As protein: CANNQQGGGYEQYF.

As for this clonotype: Mismatch with germline at one junction end may stem from a read error. The rearrangement joins TRBV6-5 to TRBJ1-1; D gene unclear. Germline V gives CDR1 MNHEY, CDR2 SVGAGI. The CDR3 runs 13 residues. The CDR3 is CASTYCQYTEAFF. The CDR3 coding sequence is TGTGCCAGCACTTACTGTCAGTACACTGAAGCTTTCTTT.

The table lists this clonotype with a few counts. A much larger clone lies one base from this, so it may be a read error. The chain has TRBV29-1 and TRBJ1-1; D gene uncertain. CDR3 length: 11 residues. The ends were cut back, 7 bases at V and 4 bases at J, with 10 bases in the middle. Germline V CDR1 and CDR2: SQVTM, ANQGSEA. The CDR3 is CSDIQSTEAFF. In DNA, the CDR3 is TGCAGCGATATACAGAGCACTGAAGCTTTCTTT.

Note on this clonotype: One end of the junction is discordant with germline, which a read error may explain. The rearrangement joins TRBV7-3 to TRBJ2-7, with 7 bases matching TRBD2. Germline-derived CDR1 and CDR2 are SGHTA and FQGTGA. CDR3 length: 14 residues. As DNA, the CDR3 is TGTGCCATCGCCCCGTGGGAGGGGTCCTACGAGCAGCACTTC. Its translation is CAIAPWEGSYEQHF.

The chain has TRBV6-5 and TRBJ2-7; 10 nucleotides line up with TRBD1. CDR3 size: 16 residues. V shed 7 bases and J 9 bases; nucleotides not matched to a gene: 18. CDR1 and CDR2 from the germline V gene are MNHEY and SVGAGI. In DNA, the CDR3 is TGTGCCAGCATACCCATTAGGACAGGGGGTTTCTATGTGCAGTACTTC. Protein: CASIPIRTGGFYVQYF.

A note on this clonotype: The CDR3 ends on some other residue instead of the conserved phenylalanine or tryptophan, so this is likely a read error. The DNA is left out, because the CDR3 cannot be placed on it with certainty; the CDR3 is given as TCRdb lists it. V and J are TRBV6-5 and TRBJ1-2. Germline assignment: CDR1 MNHEY and CDR2 SVGAGI. Both ends counted, the CDR3 spans 16 residues. Here the CDR3 reads CASSYSNSRLNYGCTI.

Concerning this clonotype: At one of its ends the junction is not consistent with the germline gene, which may arise from a read error. This sequence joins TRBV12-3 or TRBV12-4 and TRBJ1-2; no clear D. The CDR3 is 13 amino acids. This CDR3 is CASRTRSLYGFAF. The CDR3 nucleotides read TGTGCCAGCCGGACTAGGAGCCTCTATGGCTTCGCCTTC.

V gene TRBV6-1 combines with J gene TRBJ2-2; TRBD1 might be the D (6 bases). The CDR3 spans 16 residues. Per germline, CDR1 MNHNS and CDR2 SASEGT. The germline V and J ends were trimmed by 7 bases and 4 bases, with 19 bases remaining between them. The CDR3 loop is CASNPVGTTSTGELFF. Here the CDR3 DNA reads TGTGCCAGCAACCCCGTGGGGACAACTAGCACCGGGGAGCTGTTTTTT.

V gene TRBV6-5 combines with J gene TRBJ2-3, with 9 bases fitting TRBD1. V dropped 6 bases and J dropped 3; count of bases not matched to a gene: 10. Germline CDR1 reads MNHEY; CDR2 reads SVGAGI. The CDR3 length is 16 residues. The CDR3 nucleotides are TGTGCCAGCAGCCGCAGGACAGGGGCCCGTACAGATACGCAGTATTTT. Translated: CASSRRTGARTDTQYF.

As to this clonotype: The junction shows a germline mismatch at one end, possibly a read error. V usage is TRBV11-2 and J usage is TRBJ1-1; the D gene is possibly TRBD1 (6 bases). The CDR3 is 15 residues long. Germline CDR1 reads SGHAT; CDR2 reads FQNNGV. The CDR3 sequence: CASSIEPGANTEAFF. In DNA, the CDR3 is TGTGCGAGCAGCATAGAGCCGGGGGCTAACACTGAAGCTTTCTTT.

This clonotype turned up a few times. This sequence joins TRBV28 and TRBJ1-5; the match to TRBD1 covers 7 bases. CDR1 is MDHEN and CDR2 is SYDVKM in the germline V gene. The CDR3 totals 15 residues. Trimming at V came to 10 bases and at J to 4 bases, leaving 13 bases not matched to a gene. For the CDR3, the DNA is TGTGCCATCCGAAACCCAGAGGGGGCGAATCAGCCCCAGCATTTT. Its translation is CAIRNPEGANQPQHF. The whole variable domain, filled in from reference TRBV28 and TRBJ1-5, reads DVKVTQSSRYLVKRTGEKVFLECVQDMDHENMFWYRQDPGLGLRLIYFSYDVKMKEKGDIPEGYSVSREKKERFSLILESASTNQTSMYLCAIRNPEGANQPQHFGDGTRLSIL.

This clonotype was seen at least ten times. This chain joins TRBV30 and TRBJ1-1; unclear D gene. The CDR3 has 11 residues. Germline V gene data show CDR1 as GTSNPN and CDR2 as SVGIG (reference sequence). With 3 bases removed from V and 5 bases from J, the gap between germline ends came to 7 bases. CDR3 region: CAWRQRTEAFF. The CDR3 bases are TGTGCCTGGAGACAGAGAACTGAAGCTTTCTTT.